The sequence of this T cell receptor beta chain was determined in a study of blood T cell repertoires in COVID-19. Trimming removed 0 bases at V and 1 base at J, with 6 bases between. The CDR3 is 14 amino acids. The V gene's germline CDR1 is WNHNN and CDR2 SYGVQD (reference sequence). In the original analysis: How many nucleated cells were present was estimated from reference gene primer amplification. Data came from immunoSEQ multiplex PCR; TCRdb stores just in-frame clones and leaves some out. V and J calls and clone size follow that table, whereas D and trimming were derived from the DNA. The data contain 200,000 to 300,000 clones, 85% to 90% of them singletons.

V gene TRBV10-1 combines with J gene TRBJ1-1; no clear D gene. The clonotype was recovered from a middle-aged woman with acute or convalescent COVID-19. Sequenced: peripheral blood. The CDR3 sequence: CASSESRGNTEAFF. For the CDR3, the DNA is TGCGCCAGCAGTGAGTCACGGGGGAACACTGAAGCTTTCTTT.